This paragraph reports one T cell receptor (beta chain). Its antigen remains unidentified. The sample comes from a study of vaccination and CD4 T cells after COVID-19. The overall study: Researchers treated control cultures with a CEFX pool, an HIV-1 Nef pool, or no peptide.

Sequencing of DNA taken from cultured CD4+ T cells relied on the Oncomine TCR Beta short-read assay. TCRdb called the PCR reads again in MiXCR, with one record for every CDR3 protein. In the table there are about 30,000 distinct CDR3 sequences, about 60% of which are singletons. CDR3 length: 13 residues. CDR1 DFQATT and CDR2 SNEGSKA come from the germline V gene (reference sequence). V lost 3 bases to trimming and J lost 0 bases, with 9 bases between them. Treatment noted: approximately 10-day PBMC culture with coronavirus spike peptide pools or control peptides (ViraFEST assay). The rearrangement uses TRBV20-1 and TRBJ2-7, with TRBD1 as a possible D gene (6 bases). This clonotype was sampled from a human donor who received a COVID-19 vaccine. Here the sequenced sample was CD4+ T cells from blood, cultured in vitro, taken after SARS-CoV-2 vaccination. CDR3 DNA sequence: TGCAGTGCTAGTCAGGGGAGCTCCTACGAGCAGTACTTC. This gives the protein CSASQGSSYEQYF.